Below, 9 T cell receptor beta chains from the same sample are listed, as sequenced in a study of OX40 agonist ivuxolimab in advanced cancers. Using immunoSEQ multiplex PCR, the repertoire was profiled, and TCRdb retains in-frame clones only, with some absent. This table holds around 61,000 clones, around four fifths found once. Sequencing used CD4+ or CD8+ T cells sorted from blood, obtained in a trial of the OX40 agonist ivuxolimab. Source of these receptors: an adult with an advanced solid tumor such as melanoma, head and neck, liver or kidney cancer.

V and J are TRBV7-2 and TRBJ2-1, with TRBD2 identical over 9 bases. Germline loops: CDR1 SGHTA, CDR2 FQGNSA. The length of the CDR3 is 15 residues. V lost 2 bases, J lost 7 bases, and 6 bases stayed unmatched. CDR3 sequence: CASSLWASGKNEQFF. The CDR3, as DNA: TGTGCCAGCAGCTTATGGGCTAGCGGGAAGAATGAGCAGTTCTTC.

This clone was detected a few times. The chain couples TRBV7-2 to TRBJ2-1; TRBD2 matches 11 bases. CDR3 length: 18 residues. V lost 1 base to trimming and J lost 7 bases; unmatched junction nucleotides: 12. CDR1 SGHTA and CDR2 FQGNSA come from the germline V gene. The chain's CDR3 is CASSLVLRTSGGPNEQFF. The CDR3 coding sequence is TGTGCCAGCAGCTTAGTCCTAAGAACTAGCGGGGGCCCTAATGAGCAGTTCTTC.

CDR3 nucleotide sequence: TGTGCCAGCTCACAGACTAGCGGGGGCTACCAAGAGACCCAGTACTTC. Amino acids: CASSQTSGGYQETQYF. The V gene is TRBV18, the J gene TRBJ2-5, with 12 bases aligning to TRBD2. Germline V CDR1 and CDR2: KGHSH, LQKENI. This CDR3 region has 16 residues. V gave up 4 bases and J gave up 0 bases; unmatched junction bases: 3.

J is TRBJ2-3 and V is TRBV4-1; D gene unclear. From germline, CDR1 is MGHRA and CDR2 YSYEKL. The CDR3 has 12 residues. V lost 2 bases, J lost 5 bases, and 5 bases lay in between. CDR3 amino acids: CASSQTGDTQYF. DNA of the CDR3: TGCGCCAGCAGCCAAACGGGAGATACGCAGTATTTT.

This clone showed up just once. The chain uses TRBV14 and TRBJ2-1; 7 bases are shared with TRBD2. The CDR3 totals 15 residues. The V segment lost 5 bases and the J segment 3 bases; nucleotides outside the gene matches: 7. CDR1 and CDR2 (germline): SGHDN, FVKESK. DNA for the CDR3: TGTGCCAGCAGCGGGGGGGAGGACGGCTACAATGAGCAGTTCTTC. Its translation is CASSGGEDGYNEQFF.

The rearrangement uses TRBV10-3 and TRBJ1-5; possibly TRBD1 for D (6 bases). The CDR3 is 14 residues long. V was cut by 5 bases and J by 1 base, with 9 bases left in between. Looked up from germline, CDR1 is ENHRY and CDR2 is SYGVKD. CDR3 DNA: TGTGCCATCAGTCTGGACAGAAGCAATCAGCCCCAGCATTTT. Protein sequence: CAISLDRSNQPQHF.

The chain joins TRBV11-2 to TRBJ2-7, with TRBD2 as a possible D gene (5 bases). Germline CDR1 and CDR2: SGHAT and FQNNGV. The ends were cut back, 3 bases at V and 2 bases at J, with 11 bases in the middle. The CDR3 loop spans 14 amino acids. The CDR3: CASSFAGLAYEQYF. The CDR3 DNA follows: TGTGCCAGCAGCTTTGCAGGACTCGCCTACGAGCAGTACTTC.

This chain joins TRBV4-3 and TRBJ1-6, with D unclear. Trimming took 1 base from V and 4 from J, leaving 11 bases between them. Germline V gene sequence: CDR1 LGHNA, CDR2 YSLEER. The CDR3 runs to 16 residues. For the CDR3, the DNA is TGCGCCAGCAGCCAAGGTGGACTTGGATATAATTCACCCCTCCACTTT. Its protein product is CASSQGGLGYNSPLHF.

Sample share makes this clone medium-sized. The V and J genes are TRBV5-1 and TRBJ2-7, with 8 positions matching TRBD1. V was pared by 2 bases and J by 5 bases, with 9 bases of the junction left unmatched. The CDR3 has 15 residues. In germline, CDR1 is SGHRS, CDR2 YFSETQ. CDR3 coding DNA: TGCGCCAGCAGCTTACCAACAGGGGGAAGGAACGAGCAGTACTTC. This encodes CASSLPTGGRNEQYF.